The subject of this entry is one TCR beta chain. No cognate antigen has been identified for it. No base quality values were provided; no much bigger clone lies one nucleotide off. The CDR3 regions of human TCRbeta chains were analyzed by immunosequencing. As for the original processing: TCRs in the repertoires were matched against a reference library of SARS-CoV-2-specific TCRs that had been generated with the MIRA antigen-specificity platform. Breadth was defined as the fraction of unique TCRs that were SARS-CoV-2-associated, and depth was defined as the fraction of total T cells that were SARS-CoV-2-associated. Each spike-specific TCR was assigned to its reactive spike region and to a CD4 or CD8 class using the MIRA data. Log10-transformed breadth and depth values were compared by one-way ANOVA with Sidak's multiple comparisons tests. Drawn from immuneACCESS, this table holds only the in-frame rearrangements with V and J called that TCRdb kept. Clones are partly lost; checked studies trace under half to an unresolved V gene and leave the rest unexplained. V and J calls and clone size are given by that table; D and trimming were obtained from the DNA. In this sample the table shows 150,000 or so clones, roughly nine tenths of which occur a single time. The ten largest clonotypes hold under 20% of the sample.

The sample belongs to a study of T cell responses to AZD1222 COVID-19 vaccine (dated by TCRdb to the early 2020s). Study-level background: AZD1222 recipients given second doses at about 4 weeks or at about 12 weeks were pooled, since spike-specific TCR depth and breadth were not found to differ between the two schedules. TCR sequencing was performed for approximately 240 trial participants, of whom around 200 were given two doses of AZD1222 and around 25 were given two doses of MenACWY control vaccine. Enrollment into the trials was organized by age into subgroups of 18-55, 56-69 and 70-plus years, and those subgroups contained roughly 140, 27 and 60 TCR-sequenced participants, respectively. Findings and caveats that apply to the study as a whole: No day 14 peak-response samples were available, so repertoires were characterized only after the peak T cell response. The 56-69-year group was small, and its depth increase did not reach significance, likely because of low power. After two AZD1222 doses, both the breadth and the depth of spike-specific TCRs were significantly higher than at day 0 and than in MenACWY recipients. Reportedly, almost half of the unique spike-specific TCRs recognized epitopes lying outside the regions that are mutated in the B.1.351 and B.1.1.7 variants. The vaccine-associated CD4 TCRs covered the entire spike protein, and the dominant responses fell in regions 160-218 and 743-854. Conclusions about previously exposed vaccinees are limited, since just five to seven AZD1222 recipients were seropositive for SARS-CoV-2 at baseline. Most participants were white British and females outnumbered males, and the authors suggested that clonal diversity may have been underestimated.

Per the publication, the time point label means: baseline before first vaccination. Vaccinee samples were obtained from the UK trials COV001 and COV002, which included a single-blind randomized controlled phase 2/3 trial of AZD1222 (ChAdOx1 nCoV-19) in healthy adults. For TCRbeta chain sequencing, PBMC samples from trial participants were taken at day 0 and at day 28 after the second dose. CDR1 SGHRS and CDR2 YFSETQ are derived from the germline V gene. The junction carries 12 bases between V and J, which are trimmed by 7 bases and 7 bases respectively. Its CDR3 holds 13 amino acids, cysteine through phenylalanine. The read is trimmed to its CDR3 DNA, 39 bases read in frame from base 1.

The rearrangement combines TRBV5-1 with TRBJ1-6, and TRBD1 may be the D gene, going by 6 matching bases. This sequence originates from an adult in good health. This sample comprised peripheral blood, obtained on day 0 of AZD1222 vaccination. The CDR3 in this case is CASGLGANSPLHF. The DNA is as follows: TGCGCCAGCGGGTTGGGGGCGAATTCACCCCTCCACTTT.